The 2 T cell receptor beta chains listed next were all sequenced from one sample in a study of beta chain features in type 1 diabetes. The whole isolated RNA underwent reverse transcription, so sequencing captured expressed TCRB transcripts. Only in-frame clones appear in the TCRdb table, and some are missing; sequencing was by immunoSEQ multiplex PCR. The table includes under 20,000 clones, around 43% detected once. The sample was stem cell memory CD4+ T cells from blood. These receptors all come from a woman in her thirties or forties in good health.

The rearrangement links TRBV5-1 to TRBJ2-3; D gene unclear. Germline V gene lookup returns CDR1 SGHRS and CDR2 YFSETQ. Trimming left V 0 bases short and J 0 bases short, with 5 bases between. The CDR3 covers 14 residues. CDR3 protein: CASSLDVSTDTQYF. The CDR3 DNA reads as TGCGCCAGCAGCTTGGATGTAAGCACAGATACGCAGTATTTT.

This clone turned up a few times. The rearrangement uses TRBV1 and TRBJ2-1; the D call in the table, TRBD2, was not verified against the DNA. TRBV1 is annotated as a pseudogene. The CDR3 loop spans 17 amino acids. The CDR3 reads CTSSQGHGSGDCNEQFF. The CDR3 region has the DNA TGCACCAGCAGCCAAGGCCATGGTAGCGGGGATTGTAATGAGCAGTTCTTC.